This T cell receptor beta chain appears in the sequencing data of a study of T cells after posttransplantation cyclophosphamide. Sequencing was performed with immunoSEQ multiplex PCR; in TCRdb, only in-frame clones are kept and a portion is missing. The sample includes thousands of clones, roughly 98% of them seen just once. This related bone marrow graft donor gave peripheral blood on the day of marrow donation. Cells defined as naive were viable CD3+CD4+ or CD3+CD8+ and CCR7+CD45RA+CD45RO-CD95-CD27+CD28+. The germline V gene has CDR1 MGHRA and CDR2 YSYEKL. Trimming took off 0 bases at V and 5 bases at J, with 10 bases between the two ends. The CDR3 runs 14 residues.

The chain has TRBV4-1 and TRBJ1-1, with D possibly being TRBD1 (6 bases). Sequenced sample: naive CD8+ T cells sorted from PBMCs. The receptor was isolated from a woman between 25 and 40 years old in good health and a related stem cell transplant donor. Here the CDR3 DNA reads TGCGCCAGCAGCCAAGATGGGGGCCGGACTGAAGCTTTCTTT. Translation gives CASSQDGGRTEAFF.